One sample yielded the 25 T cell receptor beta chains listed below, sequenced in a study of early T cells in non-severe SARS-CoV-2 infection (dated by TCRdb to the early 2020s). The library was generated by 5' RACE. Sequencing instrument: NextSeq 500. TCRdb's own reprocessing of the public reads used fastp at Q25 and MiXCR and kept productive beta chains. Merged by CDR3 protein, the rows form single entries marked with the most common genes and DNA. Here the sample has about 59,000 distinct CDR3 sequences; roughly an eighth occur a single time. The ten largest clonotypes hold approximately 2.8% of the sample. The sequenced material came from whole blood. Receptor source: an adult who was a healthcare worker with PCR-confirmed SARS-CoV-2 infection or an uninfected control (not recorded which).

This clonotype was seen many times. The chain uses TRBV18 and TRBJ1-1; D unresolved. The CDR3 length is 15 residues. V was shortened by 3 bases and J by 1 base, with 12 bases between the two germline ends. CDR1 is KGHSH and CDR2 is LQKENI in the germline V gene. CDR3 DNA sequence: TGTGCCAGCTCACCGTGGCACAGCCAGAACACTGAAGCTTTCTTT. It codes for CASSPWHSQNTEAFF.

In this sample, this clonotype turned up many times. The V call is TRBV9, the J call TRBJ1-4, with 7 bases identical to TRBD1. The J segment lost 8 bases and the V segment lost 4 bases, leaving 11 bases of the junction unmatched. Germline CDR1 reads SGDLS; CDR2 reads YYNGEE. This CDR3 spans 15 amino acids. The CDR3 DNA is TGTGCCAGCAGCCCACGACAGGGATTCGGCGAAAAACTGTTTTTT. Encoded protein: CASSPRQGFGEKLFF.

The chain recombines TRBV19 with TRBJ2-3; 7 bases agree with TRBD2. Germline values: CDR1 LNHDA, CDR2 SQIVND (reference sequence). CDR3 length: 16 amino acids. The ends lost 2 bases at V and 2 bases at J; junction bases unmatched: 7. This chain's CDR3 is CASSILAGATTDTQYF. The DNA for the CDR3 is TGTGCCAGTAGTATATTAGCGGGTGCTACCACAGATACGCAGTATTTT.

Many counts were recorded for this clonotype. The V gene is TRBV6-2 or TRBV6-3, the J gene TRBJ2-7; 7 bases are shared with TRBD1. The CDR3 is 15 amino acids. V shed 4 bases, J shed 2 bases, and the junction held 8 bases outside the gene matches. Germline V gene sequence: CDR1 MNHEY, CDR2 SVGEGT. For the CDR3, the DNA is TGTGCCAGCAGTTCGTCTCACAGGGGACCCTACGAGCAGTACTTC. Translation gives CASSSSHRGPYEQYF.

This clonotype was observed many times. The chain links TRBV15 to TRBJ1-3; D uncertain. Trimming shortened V by 5 bases and J by 2 bases, and 19 bases separated the two germline ends. Germline V CDR1 and CDR2: LNHNV, YYDKDF (reference sequence). The CDR3 spans 17 residues. CDR3 bases: TGTGCCACCAGCCGCAAATCGGGGTTCGGAGCTGGAAACACCATATATTTT. Translated, it gives CATSRKSGFGAGNTIYF.

This clonotype occurred many times. The chain combines TRBV24-1 with TRBJ2-3, with D tentatively TRBD1 or TRBD2 (6 bases each). This CDR3 region has 15 residues. In germline, CDR1 is KGHDR, CDR2 SFDVKD. Trimming left V 8 bases short and J 1 base short, with 15 bases between. CDR3 protein: CATNPGGGGTDTQYF. The CDR3 bases are TGTGCCACCAACCCCGGGGGCGGGGGCACAGATACGCAGTATTTT.

The table lists this clonotype with many counts. The chain is built from TRBV5-1 and TRBJ1-6; D gene unclear. CDR1 SGHRS and CDR2 YFSETQ come from the germline V gene. CDR3 size: 16 residues. V lost 0 bases and J lost 2, with 9 bases in between. In nucleotides, the CDR3 is TGCGCCAGCAGCTTGGCCTCACGGGCCTATAATTCACCCCTCCACTTT. Encoded protein: CASSLASRAYNSPLHF.

This clonotype was seen many times. The chain couples TRBV9 to TRBJ1-1, with no clear D. Trimming removed 0 bases at V and 1 base at J, with 4 bases between. Looked up from germline, CDR1 is SGDLS and CDR2 is YYNGEE. The length of the CDR3 is 13 residues. CDR3 residues: CASSVETNTEAFF. CDR3 in DNA: TGTGCCAGCAGCGTAGAAACGAACACTGAAGCTTTCTTT.

The table lists this clonotype with many counts. The V call is TRBV12-3 or TRBV12-4, the J call TRBJ1-2; unclear D gene. The CDR3 runs to 15 residues. Deletions cut 5 bases from V and 3 bases from J, with 16 bases between. CDR3 nucleotides: TGTGCCAGCAGTACCTCGCCGGCCGGGCACTATGGCTACACCTTC. It yields the protein CASSTSPAGHYGYTF.

This clonotype was counted only a few times. The chain has TRBV28 and TRBJ2-7; either TRBD1 or TRBD2 may fit D (5 bases each). Germline V gene sequence: CDR1 MDHEN, CDR2 SYDVKM. Deletions cut 3 bases from V and 3 bases from J, with 9 bases between. This CDR3 has 13 residues. The CDR3 here is CASSFRDGYEQYF. CDR3 nucleotides: TGTGCCAGCAGTTTCCGGGACGGCTACGAGCAGTACTTC.

This clonotype was picked up many times. This chain connects TRBV3-1 to TRBJ2-7, with 10 bases that match TRBD2. The CDR3 has 15 residues. Germline V gives CDR1 LGHDT, CDR2 YNNKEL (reference sequence). V shed 2 bases and J 7 bases; nucleotides not matched to a gene: 8. The DNA for the CDR3 is TGTGCCAGCAGCCAAACAGCGGGAGGGCTCCGGGAGCAGTACTTC. It encodes CASSQTAGGLREQYF.

In its sample, this clonotype was seen a few times. The chain uses TRBV20-1 and TRBJ2-7; 8 positions match TRBD1. The V gene's germline CDR1 is DFQATT and CDR2 SNEGSKA (reference sequence). Trimming removed 0 bases from V and 2 bases from J; junction bases left unmatched: 3. The CDR3 runs 14 residues. CDR3 DNA: TGCAGTGCTAGAGATCAACAGGGGGCCTACGAGCAGTACTTC. This sequence encodes CSARDQQGAYEQYF.

The CDR3 coding sequence is TGTGCCAGCAGCCAATCGACTAGCCAGCGGGAGCAGTACTTC. It is translated as CASSQSTSQREQYF. The chain has TRBV3-1 and TRBJ2-7, with 7 positions matching TRBD2. J gave up 7 bases and V 2 bases, and 8 bases lay outside the gene matches. CDR3 length: 14 amino acids. Germline CDR1 is LGHDT and CDR2 is YNNKEL (reference sequence).

This clonotype was detected a few times. V usage is TRBV20-1 and J usage is TRBJ2-7, with D possibly being TRBD1 or TRBD2 (6 bases each). Germline lookup yields CDR1 DFQATT and CDR2 SNEGSKA (reference sequence). The CDR3 has 13 residues. V was pared by 8 bases and J by 3 bases, with 17 bases between. CDR3 in amino acids: CSTNSGAYYEQYF. CDR3 bases: TGCAGTACTAACTCGGGGGCCTACTACGAGCAGTACTTC.

The rearrangement uses TRBV29-1 and TRBJ2-3; TRBD1 might be the D (5 bases). Germline CDR1 and CDR2: SQVTM and ANQGSEA. The CDR3 consists of 12 residues. V was pared by 7 bases and J by 4 bases, with 12 bases between. The CDR3, as DNA: TGCAGCGGCGCAATACAGGCAGATACGCAGTATTTT. The encoded protein is CSGAIQADTQYF.

This clonotype has more than one count but fewer than ten. The chain joins TRBV6-5 to TRBJ2-1, with a weak D call TRBD1 (7 bases). The CDR3 loop spans 17 amino acids. V dropped 6 bases and J dropped 1 base, with 19 bases sitting between them. Germline V lookup: CDR1 MNHEY, CDR2 SVGAGI. The CDR3 region is CASSQYGGQRSYNEQFF. CDR3 coding DNA: TGTGCCAGCAGCCAATACGGGGGACAGCGATCCTACAATGAGCAGTTCTTC.

This chain links TRBV7-9 with TRBJ2-2, with D perhaps TRBD2 (6 bases). Germline loops: CDR1 SEHNR, CDR2 FQNEAQ (reference sequence). The CDR3 loop spans 16 amino acids. Trimming removed 6 bases from V and 3 bases from J, with 17 bases in between. CDR3 protein: CASSLRGGEDTGELFF. The DNA for the CDR3 is TGTGCCAGCAGTCTCCGGGGCGGGGAGGACACCGGGGAGCTGTTTTTT.

This clonotype occurred a few times. The CDR3 DNA follows: TGCAGCGTTGAACAGGACAGCCAGACTGGAAACACCATATATTTT. Amino acids: CSVEQDSQTGNTIYF. V usage is TRBV29-1 and J usage is TRBJ1-3; possible D gene TRBD1, 6 bases. The germline gives CDR1 SQVTM, CDR2 ANQGSEA. This CDR3 spans 15 amino acids. V was pared by 2 bases and J by 2 bases, with 13 bases between. Full variable domain (rest looked up from reference TRBV29-1 and TRBJ1-3): SAVISQKPSRDICQRGTSLTIQCQVDSQVTMMFWYRQQPGQSLTLIATANQGSEATYESGFVIDKFPISRPNLTFSTLTVSNMSPEDSSIYLCSVEQDSQTGNTIYFGEGSWLTVV.

This clonotype came up a few times. CDR3 residues: CSARDHRAGKYNEQFF. For the CDR3, the DNA is TGCAGTGCTAGAGATCATAGGGCGGGCAAATACAATGAGCAGTTCTTC. This chain uses TRBV20-1 with TRBJ2-1, with D possibly TRBD2 on 5 matching bases. CDR1 DFQATT and CDR2 SNEGSKA come from the germline V gene (reference sequence). V lost 0 bases and J 4 bases, leaving 16 bases between the germline ends. CDR3 length: 16 residues.

V is TRBV10-3 and J is TRBJ2-1, with TRBD1 matching 8 bases. The CDR3 loop spans 13 amino acids. J gave up 8 bases and V 11 bases, and 11 bases lay outside the gene matches. Germline CDR1 reads ENHRY; CDR2 reads SYGVKD. The CDR3 DNA sequence: TGTGCCGTCCTGGACAGGGTTTTCGATGAGCAGTTCTTC. As protein: CAVLDRVFDEQFF.

Many counts were recorded for this clonotype. The chain is built from TRBV7-6 and TRBJ2-1; unclear D gene. Germline values: CDR1 SGHVS, CDR2 FNYEAQ. V was clipped by 2 bases and J by 9 bases, with 8 bases between them. CDR3 length: 12 residues. The CDR3 sequence is CASSLNFGEQFF. In DNA form, the CDR3 reads TGTGCCAGCAGCTTAAATTTCGGTGAGCAGTTCTTC.

This chain links TRBV6-5 with TRBJ1-4; the D gene is possibly TRBD1 (5 bases). Germline CDR1 is MNHEY and CDR2 is SVGAGI. Trimming removed 6 bases at V and 5 bases at J, with 13 bases between. The CDR3 sequence is 14 residues long. CDR3 sequence (DNA): TGTGCCAGCAGCAAGGGACGGTCCAATGAAAAACTGTTTTTT. The encoded protein is CASSKGRSNEKLFF.

This clonotype was detected many times. The chain couples TRBV5-6 to TRBJ1-6; 10 bases fit TRBD1. J was trimmed by 9 bases and V by 0 bases; bases with no gene match: 12. The V gene's germline CDR1 is SGHDT and CDR2 YYEEEE. The CDR3 totals 18 residues. CDR3 DNA sequence: TGTGCCAGCAGCTTGGGGCGGGCCGGGACAGGGGACAGTTCACCCCTCCACTTT. Protein sequence: CASSLGRAGTGDSSPLHF.

There are many counts of this clonotype. The chain recombines TRBV5-1 with TRBJ2-2; D unclear. CDR1 SGHRS and CDR2 YFSETQ come from the germline V gene. The CDR3 sequence is 14 residues long. V lost 0 bases, J lost 4 bases, and 7 bases lay in between. In DNA form, the CDR3 reads TGCGCCAGCAGCTTGGGGGCTGGCACCGGGGAGCTGTTTTTT. It specifies CASSLGAGTGELFF. Using reference TRBV5-1 and TRBJ2-2 for the parts outside the CDR3, the full variable domain is KAGVTQTPRYLIKTRGQQVTLSCSPISGHRSVSWYQQTPGQGLQFLFEYFSETQRNKGNFPGRFSGRQFSNSRSEMNVSTLELGDSALYLCASSLGAGTGELFFGEGSRLTVL.

This clonotype has a count of ten or more. The gene calls are TRBV11-2 and TRBJ2-5; D not resolved. The V gene's germline CDR1 is SGHAT and CDR2 FQNNGV. V was cut by 1 base and J by 1 base, with 16 bases left in between. There are 17 residues in the CDR3. The CDR3 sequence: CASSLGARSLAQETQYF. CDR3 nucleotides: TGTGCCAGCAGCTTAGGGGCGAGGTCCTTGGCCCAAGAGACCCAGTACTTC.